The sequence of this T cell receptor (beta chain) was determined in a study of blood T cell repertoires in COVID-19. Clones were read by immunoSEQ multiplex PCR, and TCRdb kept only the in-frame ones, dropping some. The sample carries a few hundred thousand clones, 80% to 90% recorded once. CDR1 and CDR2 (germline): SNHLY, FYNNEI. The CDR3 spans 14 residues. Trimming took 3 bases from V and 6 from J, leaving 12 bases between them. The chain carries TRBV2 and TRBJ1-5; D is perhaps TRBD1 (6 bases). The specimen was peripheral blood. The source of this sequence is a woman aged 50 to 60 with acute or convalescent COVID-19. The CDR3 region has the DNA TGTGCCAGCAGTGAGTCAGGGGTGGCTCAGCCCCAGCATTTT. Protein product: CASSESGVAQPQHF.